This TCR beta chain was sequenced for a study of blood T cell repertoires in COVID-19. For the study at large: Specimens from acute and convalescent COVID-19 originated in the United States, Italy and Spain. PBMCs, B-cell-depleted T cells, or T cells provided the cDNA or gDNA that made up the material.

The CDR3 is made up of 16 amino acids. V was clipped by 5 bases and J by 3 bases; unmatched bases: 9. Germline V gene sequence: CDR1 MNHEY, CDR2 SMNVEV (reference sequence). Original analysis: Amplified reference gene primers provided the basis for estimating nucleated cell counts. Produced via immunoSEQ multiplex PCR; TCRdb's table is partial and in-frame only. V and J calls and clone size are those listed in that table; D and trimming were worked out from the DNA. Seen here are some 130,000 clones, approximately 87% observed once, and the top ten hold 3.6%. Sequencing was carried out using peripheral blood. V is TRBV27 and J is TRBJ2-7, with 11 bases that match TRBD2. This clonotype was sampled from a woman aged 55-69 years with acute or convalescent COVID-19. The CDR3 nucleotides read TGTGCCAGCAGTCGCTCAGGGACTAGCGGACTCTACGAGCAGTACTTC. Residues: CASSRSGTSGLYEQYF.